This is a list of T cell receptor beta chains from one sample in a study of blood T cells in healthy people across ages. TCRdb reprocessed the 5' RACE reads via MiXCR and lists one record per CDR3 protein. This sample has 1.4 million to 1.5 million distinct CDR3 sequences, with around 39% found just once. Sequenced: blood. The receptor set was obtained from a woman younger than 30 in good health. Each CDR3 is given with its conserved first and last residue. A D gene is named only where the DNA matches it firmly. Rows may omit the clone size; those that give it use once, few, many or a size class.

TGTGCCAGTAGTATAGGTCAAGGAGGTCTAGCCAAAAACATTCAGTACTTC | CASSIGQGGLAKNIQYF | TRBJ2-4 | TRBV19 | - | -
TGTGCCAGCAGACACACTCCGGGACTAGCGGGAGAGACCCAGTACTTC | CASRHTPGLAGETQYF | TRBJ2-5 | TRBV12-3/TRBV12-4 | - | TRBD2
TGTGCCAGCAGGATGGACTACTACGAGCAGTACTTC | CASRMDYYEQYF | TRBJ2-7 | TRBV6-1 | few | -
TGCAGTGCTAATAGCGGGAGTGACTACGAGCAGTACTTC | CSANSGSDYEQYF | TRBJ2-7 | TRBV20-1 | few | TRBD2
TGCAGCGTTGGTTCTAACCCCCAAATCACAGATACGCAGTATTTT | CSVGSNPQITDTQYF | TRBJ2-3 | TRBV29-1 | few | -
TGTGCCAGCAGCCCCAATTCGCTCACAGATACGCAGTATTTT | CASSPNSLTDTQYF | TRBJ2-3 | TRBV9 | - | -
TGCAGTGCTAGCCTCTCAGGGTTAGCCCACTACGAGCAGTACTTC | CSASLSGLAHYEQYF | TRBJ2-7 | TRBV20-1 | - | -
TGTGCCAGCAGCGCGGGACTCTATGGCTACACCTTC | CASSAGLYGYTF | TRBJ1-2 | TRBV9 | few | -
TGTGCCAGCAGCTTAGGGGGGACAGGGGATATTTTTTACGAGCAGTACTTC | CASSLGGTGDIFYEQYF | TRBJ2-7 | TRBV7-6 | few | TRBD1
TGTGCCAGCAGCCCCCTCGGGACAGGGGTCTACAATGAGCAGTTCTTC | CASSPLGTGVYNEQFF | TRBJ2-1 | TRBV14 | - | TRBD1
TGTGCCAGCAGTCTAGACAGGGGTTTCCATTCACCCCCCCACTTT | CASSLDRGFHSPPHF | TRBJ1-6 | TRBV5-5 | - | TRBD1
TGCAGCGTTGGGGGCGGGGTCCAAGAGACCCAGTACTTC | CSVGGGVQETQYF | TRBJ2-5 | TRBV29-1 | few | -
TGTGCCACCAGTCAGGGGAGCTCCTACAATGAGCAGTTCTTC | CATSQGSSYNEQFF | TRBJ2-1 | TRBV24-1 | few | -
TGTGCCACCAGTGAGTCTCACCCGGCGGCAGATACGCAGTATTTT | CATSESHPAADTQYF | TRBJ2-3 | TRBV24-1 | few | -
TGCGCCAGCTCTAAGGCAGGGGGTTACAATGAGCAGTTCTTC | CASSKAGGYNEQFF | TRBJ2-1 | TRBV5-1 | - | TRBD1
TGTGCCAGCAGTGCGGGACAGACGGGTTCACCCCTCCACTTT | CASSAGQTGSPLHF | TRBJ1-6 | TRBV2 | - | TRBD1
TGTGCCAGCAGTTACTCGTGGTCAGGACACAGCACAGATACGCAGTATTTT | CASSYSWSGHSTDTQYF | TRBJ2-3 | TRBV6-6 | few | -
TGTGCCAGCAGTTTGTCACTAGCCTCGCCAACCGAGCAGTACTTC | CASSLSLASPTEQYF | TRBJ2-7 | TRBV27 | few | -
TGCAGCGTTGAAAACCAGGGCCTGAGGACTGAAGCTTTCTTT | CSVENQGLRTEAFF | TRBJ1-1 | TRBV29-1 | - | -
TGTGCCAGCAGCGGTGACAGATTCTATGGCTACACCTTC | CASSGDRFYGYTF | TRBJ1-2 | TRBV5-6 | few | -
TGTGCCAGCAGCGTCCTTGGCGGTTTCTCCTACAATGAGCAGTTCTTC | CASSVLGGFSYNEQFF | TRBJ2-1 | TRBV7-2 | - | -
TGTGCCAGCAGTTACTCGATTCCGGGGGCTTCACCCCTCCACTTT | CASSYSIPGASPLHF | TRBJ1-6 | TRBV6-5 | - | -
TGCAGTGCTAGTTCCAACTATGGCTACACCTTC | CSASSNYGYTF | TRBJ1-2 | TRBV20-1 | few | -
TGCGCCAGCAGCTCGGGTGATACCTACGAGCAGTACTTC | CASSSGDTYEQYF | TRBJ2-7 | TRBV5-1 | many | -
TGCAGTGCTTTTAGGCGGGACAGAGAAAAGACAGGGGCCAACGTCCTGACTTTC | CSAFRRDREKTGANVLTF | TRBJ2-6 | TRBV20-1 | - | -
TGTGCCAGCAGTGGTGCAGGGGCCGCGGAAAGTGGCTACACCTTC | CASSGAGAAESGYTF | TRBJ1-2 | TRBV27 | - | -
TGTGCCAGCAGCTTAAAAGGGAGGACAGATACGCAGTATTTT | CASSLKGRTDTQYF | TRBJ2-3 | TRBV7-9 | - | -
TGCAGTGCGTGGACAGGGCACTACGAGCAGTACTTC | CSAWTGHYEQYF | TRBJ2-7 | TRBV20-1 | - | TRBD1
TGTGCCAGCAGCCAAGCCAGGGGAACGATTAGGGGCTACACCTTC | CASSQARGTIRGYTF | TRBJ1-2 | TRBV3-1 | once | -
TGTGCCAGCTCACCCTCTAGCGGGAGTGTTTCAGATGAGCAGTTCTTC | CASSPSSGSVSDEQFF | TRBJ2-1 | TRBV18 | few | TRBD2
TGTGCCAGCAGTATTACTGGACAGGGCAATTCACCCCTCCACTTT | CASSITGQGNSPLHF | TRBJ1-6 | TRBV27 | - | TRBD1
TGCGCCAGCAGCCAAGAACCCCTAAGGGTGGGCTACAATGAGCAGTTCTTC | CASSQEPLRVGYNEQFF | TRBJ2-1 | TRBV4-1 | - | -
TGTGCCAGCAGTTTAGTGGGGACAGGGATTAAGAAGGGTGATGGCTACACCTTC | CASSLVGTGIKKGDGYTF | TRBJ1-2 | TRBV27 | - | TRBD1
TGTGCCAGCAGTGATGGGACTAGCGGAAGAGATACGCAGTATTTT | CASSDGTSGRDTQYF | TRBJ2-3 | TRBV2 | - | TRBD2
TGCGCCAGCAGCCAAGTAGCGGGTAGAGACTACGAGCAGTTCTTC | CASSQVAGRDYEQFF | TRBJ2-1 | TRBV4-1 | once | TRBD2
TGCAGTGCTAGTCAGGGGTCCTCCCGGGGGGCCAACGTCCTGACTTTC | CSASQGSSRGANVLTF | TRBJ2-6 | TRBV20-1 | - | -
TGCAGTGCTAGTCGGGGGGGGGCTTTGGGGGAGACCCAGTACTTC | CSASRGGALGETQYF | TRBJ2-5 | TRBV20-1 | - | TRBD2
TGTGCCAGCAGCTCCACAGGGTCAAAAAACATTCAGTACTTC | CASSSTGSKNIQYF | TRBJ2-4 | TRBV5-6 | - | -
TGTGCCAGCAGCCCTTCCACAGGGGGGTGGAACACCGGGGAGCTGTTTTTT | CASSPSTGGWNTGELFF | TRBJ2-2 | TRBV12-3/TRBV12-4 | - | TRBD1
TGTGCCAGCAGCCCGGGGGGAGGGGATTCAGTTGTTGGCTACACCTTC | CASSPGGGDSVVGYTF | TRBJ1-2 | TRBV9 | few | -
TGCGCCAGCAGCTTGGCCGGTCCGGGGGGTAATGAAAAACTGTTTTTT | CASSLAGPGGNEKLFF | TRBJ1-4 | TRBV5-1 | - | -
TGTGCCAGCAGCCTCCCGAAGGGGACTAGCGGGAGGGATTCGGATGAGCAGTTCTTC | CASSLPKGTSGRDSDEQFF | TRBJ2-1 | TRBV7-9 | - | TRBD2
TGCAGTGCTCCAATATACACTGAAGCTTTCTTT | CSAPIYTEAFF | TRBJ1-1 | TRBV20-1 | few | -
TGCGCCAGCAGCTTGGAAGGGTCCTCCGGCAATCAGCCCCAGCATTTT | CASSLEGSSGNQPQHF | TRBJ1-5 | TRBV5-1 | - | -
TGTGCCATCAGTGCGATAGGACAGAACTATGGCTACACCTTC | CAISAIGQNYGYTF | TRBJ1-2 | TRBV10-3 | few | -
TGTGCCAGCAGTCCCCCGGGCCGCCTCGTCGGCACTGAAGCTTTCTTT | CASSPPGRLVGTEAFF | TRBJ1-1 | TRBV27 | - | -
TGTGCCAGCAGGCAGGGAGTAGGCAATTCACCCCTCCACTTT | CASRQGVGNSPLHF | TRBJ1-6 | TRBV7-2 | - | -
TGTGCCAGCAGCCAGCGGGTATTGGCTTACAATGAGCAGTTCTTC | CASSQRVLAYNEQFF | TRBJ2-1 | TRBV11-1 | few | -
TGTGCCAGCAGCGCCAGAAAGAACACTGAAGCTTTCTTT | CASSARKNTEAFF | TRBJ1-1 | TRBV25-1 | - | -
TGCAGTGCTCCGCTCTTTGCGAACACCGGGGAGCTGTTTTTT | CSAPLFANTGELFF | TRBJ2-2 | TRBV20-1 | - | -
TGTGCCATCAGTGAGTCCGTAGGTGTTCACGGGGAGCTGTTTTTT | CAISESVGVHGELFF | TRBJ2-2 | TRBV10-3 | - | -
TGTGCCAGTCACGAGGGGCGGGGGGCTTTCTTT | CASHEGRGAFF | TRBJ1-1 | TRBV6-5 | once | -
TGTGCCAGCAGTTCCGGCGGGTGGGACGAGCAGTACTTC | CASSSGGWDEQYF | TRBJ2-7 | TRBV28 | few | -
TGTGCCAGCATTAAGATTGGGACCGGGGAGCTGTTTTTT | CASIKIGTGELFF | TRBJ2-2 | TRBV2 | few | -
TGTGCCAGTAGTTACTCGATGGGACAGGGGAATGAAAAACTGTTTTTT | CASSYSMGQGNEKLFF | TRBJ1-4 | TRBV6-5 | few | TRBD1
TGTGCCAGTAGTCCGACAGGGGGGAATACTGGAGCTTTCTTT | CASSPTGGNTGAFF | TRBJ1-1 | TRBV19 | - | TRBD1
TGTGCCAGCAGTCCACTATTTACAGGGGGTAATTCACCCCTCCACTTT | CASSPLFTGGNSPLHF | TRBJ1-6 | TRBV27 | - | TRBD1